This T cell receptor (beta chain) derives from a study of T cell changes during pregnancy in multiple sclerosis. The assay was immunoSEQ multiplex PCR, and TCRdb's table has in-frame clones only and misses some. The data show approximately 39,000 clones, with over 90% seen just once and about 0.39% held by the top ten. The source material was CD4+ T cells from peripheral blood mononuclear cells, sampled in the second trimester of pregnancy. The sequence was collected from a female donor with multiple sclerosis, enrolled in a pregnancy study.

The chain's CDR3 is CASSPSGVANYGYTF. The CDR3 DNA follows: TGTGCCAGCAGCCCCTCGGGAGTAGCTAACTATGGCTACACCTTC. V and J are TRBV7-2 and TRBJ1-2, with D unclear. V dropped 5 bases and J dropped 0 bases, with 13 bases sitting between them. Germline V gene data show CDR1 as SGHTA and CDR2 as FQGNSA. The CDR3 consists of 15 residues.